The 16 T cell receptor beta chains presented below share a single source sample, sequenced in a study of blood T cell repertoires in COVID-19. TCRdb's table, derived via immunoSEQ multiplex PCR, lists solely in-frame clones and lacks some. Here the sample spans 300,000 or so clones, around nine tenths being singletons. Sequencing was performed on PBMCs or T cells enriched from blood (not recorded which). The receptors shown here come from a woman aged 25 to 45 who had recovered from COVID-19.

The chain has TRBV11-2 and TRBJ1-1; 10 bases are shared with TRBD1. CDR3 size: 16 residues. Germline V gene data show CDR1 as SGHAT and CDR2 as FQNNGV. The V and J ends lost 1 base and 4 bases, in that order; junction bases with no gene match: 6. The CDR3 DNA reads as TGTGCCAGCAGCTTAGCGGGACAGGGGATCGGCACTGAAGCTTTCTTT. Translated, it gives CASSLAGQGIGTEAFF.

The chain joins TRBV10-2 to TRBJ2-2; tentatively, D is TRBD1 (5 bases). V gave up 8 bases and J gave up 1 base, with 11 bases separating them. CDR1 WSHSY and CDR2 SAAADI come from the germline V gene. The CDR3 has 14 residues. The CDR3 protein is CASLGLQNTGELFF. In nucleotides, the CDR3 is TGCGCCAGCTTGGGGCTTCAGAACACCGGGGAGCTGTTTTTT.

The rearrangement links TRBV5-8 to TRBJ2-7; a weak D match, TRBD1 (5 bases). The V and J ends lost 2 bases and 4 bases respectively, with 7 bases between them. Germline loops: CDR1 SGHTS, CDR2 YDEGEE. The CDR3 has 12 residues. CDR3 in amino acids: CASSFQGYEQYF. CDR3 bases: TGTGCCAGCAGCTTTCAGGGATACGAGCAGTACTTC. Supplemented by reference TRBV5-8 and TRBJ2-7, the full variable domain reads EAGVTQSPTHLIKTRGQQATLRCSPISGHTSVYWYQQALGLGLQFLLWYDEGEERNRGNFPPRFSGRQFPNYSSELNVNALELEDSALYLCASSFQGYEQYFGPGTRLTVT.

DNA for the CDR3: TGCAGTGCTAGTTGGCCGGGAGGGAATGAGCAGTTCTTC. Translated: CSASWPGGNEQFF. The rearrangement links TRBV20-1 to TRBJ2-1, with 8 bases lining up with TRBD2. The CDR3 totals 13 residues. Germline loops: CDR1 DFQATT, CDR2 SNEGSKA (reference sequence). The V gene end was trimmed by 3 bases and the J gene end by 7 bases; junction bases not matched to a gene: 5.

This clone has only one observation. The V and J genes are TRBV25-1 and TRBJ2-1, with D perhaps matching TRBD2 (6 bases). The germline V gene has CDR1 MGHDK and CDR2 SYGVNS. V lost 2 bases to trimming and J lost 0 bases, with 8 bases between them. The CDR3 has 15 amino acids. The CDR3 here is CASSEAGYSYNEQFF. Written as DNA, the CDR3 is TGTGCCAGCAGTGAAGCGGGGTACTCCTACAATGAGCAGTTCTTC.

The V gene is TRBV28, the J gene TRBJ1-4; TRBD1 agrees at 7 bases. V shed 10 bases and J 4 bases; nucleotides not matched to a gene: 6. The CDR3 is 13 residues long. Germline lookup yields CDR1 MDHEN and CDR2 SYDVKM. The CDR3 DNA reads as TGTGCCACCACGGGACAGTTTAATGAAAAACTGTTTTTT. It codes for CATTGQFNEKLFF.

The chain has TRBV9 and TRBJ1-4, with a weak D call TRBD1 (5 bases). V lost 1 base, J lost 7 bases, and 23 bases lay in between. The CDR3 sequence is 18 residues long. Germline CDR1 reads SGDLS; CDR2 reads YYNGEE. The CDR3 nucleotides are TGTGCCAGCAGCGTATCGCCCGTTGCATCGGGCGGGGGTGAAAAACTGTTTTTT. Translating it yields CASSVSPVASGGGEKLFF.

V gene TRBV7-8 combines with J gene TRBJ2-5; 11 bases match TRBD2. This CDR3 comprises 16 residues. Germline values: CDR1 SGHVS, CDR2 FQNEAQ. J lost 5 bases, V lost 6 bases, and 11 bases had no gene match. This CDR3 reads CASRTRTSGSRETQYF. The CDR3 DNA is TGTGCCAGCAGAACCCGGACTAGCGGGTCCAGGGAGACCCAGTACTTC.

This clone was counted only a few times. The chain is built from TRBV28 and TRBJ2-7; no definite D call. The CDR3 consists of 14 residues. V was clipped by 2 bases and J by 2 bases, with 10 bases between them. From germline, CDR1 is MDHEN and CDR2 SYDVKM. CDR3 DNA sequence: TGTGCCAGCAGTTTAGTGATAGTCGCCTACGAGCAGTACTTC. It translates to CASSLVIVAYEQYF. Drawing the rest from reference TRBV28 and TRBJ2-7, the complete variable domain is DVKVTQSSRYLVKRTGEKVFLECVQDMDHENMFWYRQDPGLGLRLIYFSYDVKMKEKGDIPEGYSVSREKKERFSLILESASTNQTSMYLCASSLVIVAYEQYFGPGTRLTVT.

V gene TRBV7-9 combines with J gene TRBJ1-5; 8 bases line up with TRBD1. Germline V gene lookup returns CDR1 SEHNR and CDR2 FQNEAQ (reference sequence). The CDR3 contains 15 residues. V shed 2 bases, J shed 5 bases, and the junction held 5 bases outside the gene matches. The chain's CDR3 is CASSLSGGFDQPQHF. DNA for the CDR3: TGTGCCAGCAGCTTATCAGGGGGCTTTGATCAGCCCCAGCATTTT.

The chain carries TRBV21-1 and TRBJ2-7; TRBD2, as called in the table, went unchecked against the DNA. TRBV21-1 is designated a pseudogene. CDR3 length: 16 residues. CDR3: CASSKDDRDFTYEQYF. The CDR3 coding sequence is TGTGCCAGCAGCAAAGACGACCGGGACTTCACCTACGAGCAGTACTTC.

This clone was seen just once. The CDR3 region has the DNA TGTGCCAGCAGCTTACAGGCCTACACAGATACGCAGTATTTT. Translating gives CASSLQAYTDTQYF. The chain links TRBV7-3 to TRBJ2-3; D uncertain. There are 14 residues in the CDR3. Germline lookup yields CDR1 SGHTA and CDR2 FQGTGA. Trimming took 2 bases from V and 2 from J, leaving 8 bases between them.

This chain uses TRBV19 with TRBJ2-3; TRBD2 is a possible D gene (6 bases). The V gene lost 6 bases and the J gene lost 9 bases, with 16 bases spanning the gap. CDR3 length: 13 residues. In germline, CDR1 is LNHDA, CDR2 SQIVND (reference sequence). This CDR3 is CASSPTGLATQYF. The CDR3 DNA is TGTGCCAGTAGCCCTACGGGACTCGCCACGCAGTATTTT.

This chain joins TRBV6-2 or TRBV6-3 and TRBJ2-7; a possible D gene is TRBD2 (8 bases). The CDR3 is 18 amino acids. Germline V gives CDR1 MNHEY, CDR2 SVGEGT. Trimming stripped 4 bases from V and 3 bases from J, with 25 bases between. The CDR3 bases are TGTGCCAGCAGTTCCCCTACAGGGGTCAACGGGACTAGCTACGAGCAGTACTTC. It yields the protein CASSSPTGVNGTSYEQYF.

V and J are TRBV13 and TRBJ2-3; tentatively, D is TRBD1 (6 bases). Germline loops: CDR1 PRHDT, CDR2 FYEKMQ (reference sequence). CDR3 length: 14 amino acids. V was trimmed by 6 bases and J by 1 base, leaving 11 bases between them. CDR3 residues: CASSFGQRTDTQYF. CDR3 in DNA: TGTGCCAGCAGTTTTGGACAGCGCACAGATACGCAGTATTTT.

The CDR3 protein is CASSRGTGAQPQHF. In nucleotides, the CDR3 is TGTGCCAGCAGTCGAGGGACAGGGGCCCAGCCCCAGCATTTT. V and J are TRBV28 and TRBJ1-5, with 10 nucleotides matching TRBD1. After removal of 5 bases from V and 7 bases from J, the junction contained 5 bases not matched to a gene. Germline V gene data show CDR1 as MDHEN and CDR2 as SYDVKM. There are 14 residues in the CDR3.